The clone carrying this T cell receptor beta chain appeared a few times. Its target is unknown. This sample stems from a study of response to subunit inactivated influenza vaccine. V was cut by 0 bases and J by 8 bases, with 18 bases left in between. Germline V lookup: CDR1 DFQATT, CDR2 SNEGSKA (reference sequence). This CDR3 contains 15 residues. TCRdb used MiXCR to reprocess the RT-PCR reads, holding one entry per CDR3 protein. The sample has roughly 710,000 distinct CDR3 sequences; around 13% are singletons. General observations from the study: Authors suggested few new T cells are recruited by each seasonal influenza vaccination.

The chain carries TRBV20-1 and TRBJ2-3; perhaps TRBD2 as D (6 bases). This TCR was recovered from a man in his forties or fifties who received an inactivated influenza vaccine. Source: PBMCs from blood, taken less than 15 days before vaccination. The CDR3 sequence is CSARDPRRVQGTQYF. CDR3 nucleotide sequence: TGCAGTGCTAGAGATCCTAGGAGGGTGCAGGGTACGCAGTATTTT.